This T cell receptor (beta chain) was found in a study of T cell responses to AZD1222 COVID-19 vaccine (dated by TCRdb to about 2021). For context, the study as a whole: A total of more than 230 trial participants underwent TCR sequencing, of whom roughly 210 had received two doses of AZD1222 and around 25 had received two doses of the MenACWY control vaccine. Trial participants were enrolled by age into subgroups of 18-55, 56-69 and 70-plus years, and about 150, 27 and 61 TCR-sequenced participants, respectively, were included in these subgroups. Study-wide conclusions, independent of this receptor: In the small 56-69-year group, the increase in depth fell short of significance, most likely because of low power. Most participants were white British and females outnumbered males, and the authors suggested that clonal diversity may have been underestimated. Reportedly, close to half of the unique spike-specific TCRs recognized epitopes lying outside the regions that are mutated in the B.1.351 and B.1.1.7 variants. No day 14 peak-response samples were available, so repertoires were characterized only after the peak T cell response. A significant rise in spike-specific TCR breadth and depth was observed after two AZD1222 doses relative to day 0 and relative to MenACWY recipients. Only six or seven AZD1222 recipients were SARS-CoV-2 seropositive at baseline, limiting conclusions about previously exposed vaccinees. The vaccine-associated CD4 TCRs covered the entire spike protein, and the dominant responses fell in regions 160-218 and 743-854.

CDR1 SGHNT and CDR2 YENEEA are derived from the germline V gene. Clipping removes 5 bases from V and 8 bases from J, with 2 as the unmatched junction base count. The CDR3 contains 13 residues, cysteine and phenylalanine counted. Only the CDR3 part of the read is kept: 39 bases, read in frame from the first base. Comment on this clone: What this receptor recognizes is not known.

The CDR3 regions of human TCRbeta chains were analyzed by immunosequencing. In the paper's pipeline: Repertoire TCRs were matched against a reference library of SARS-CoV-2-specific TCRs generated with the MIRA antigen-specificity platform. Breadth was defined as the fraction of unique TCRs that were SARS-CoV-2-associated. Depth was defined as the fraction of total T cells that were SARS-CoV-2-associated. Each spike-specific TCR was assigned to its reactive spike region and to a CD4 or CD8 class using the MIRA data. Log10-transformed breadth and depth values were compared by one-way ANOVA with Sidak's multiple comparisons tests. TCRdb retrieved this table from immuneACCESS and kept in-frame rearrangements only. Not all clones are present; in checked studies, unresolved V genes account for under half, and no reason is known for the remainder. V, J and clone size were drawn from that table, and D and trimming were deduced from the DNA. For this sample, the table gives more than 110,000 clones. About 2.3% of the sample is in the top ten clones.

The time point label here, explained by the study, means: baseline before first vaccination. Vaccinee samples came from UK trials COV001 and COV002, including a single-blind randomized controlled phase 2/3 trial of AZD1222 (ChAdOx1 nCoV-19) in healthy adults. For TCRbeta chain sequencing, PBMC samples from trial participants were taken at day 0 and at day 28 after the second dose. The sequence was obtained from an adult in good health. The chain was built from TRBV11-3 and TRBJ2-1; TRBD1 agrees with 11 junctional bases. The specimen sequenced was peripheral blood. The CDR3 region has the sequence CASSPGQGDEQFF. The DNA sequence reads TGTGCCAGCAGCCCGGGACAGGGGGATGAGCAGTTCTTC.